The 5 T cell receptor beta chains listed next were all sequenced from one sample in a study of cytomegalovirus exposure and HLA in healthy donors. The PCR employed 60 Vbeta primers together with 13 Jbeta primers. Assay: immunoSEQ multiplex PCR; the TCRdb copy retains only in-frame clones and omits some. The sample yields roughly 140,000 clones, about 80% seen once. Sequenced input: PBMCs. The receptors were gathered from a woman between 35 and 50 years old in good health and CMV-seropositive.

The V and J genes are TRBV18 and TRBJ2-7, with D hard to call. This CDR3 is 13 amino acids long. The germline V gene has CDR1 KGHSH and CDR2 LQKENI. The V and J ends lost 1 base and 5 bases respectively, with 9 bases between them. The chain's CDR3 is CASSPQNNDEQYF. Here the CDR3 DNA reads TGTGCCAGCTCACCACAGAACAATGACGAGCAGTACTTC.

The V call is TRBV4-2, the J call TRBJ2-7; no definite D call. The CDR3 has 14 residues. CDR1 and CDR2 from the germline V gene are LGHNA and YNFKEQ. Trimming removed 0 bases from V and 1 base from J, with 7 bases in between. The CDR3 nucleotides read TGTGCCAGCAGCCAAGAGACACATTCCTACGAGCAGTACTTC. Encoded protein: CASSQETHSYEQYF.

This clone showed up just a few times. The chain couples TRBV7-3 to TRBJ2-1; a possible D gene is TRBD2 (5 bases). The length of the CDR3 is 17 residues. V lost 1 base and J lost 7, with 20 bases in between. Germline V gene lookup returns CDR1 SGHTA and CDR2 FQGTGA. The chain's CDR3 is CASSLMGAGDSRNEQFF. The CDR3 coding sequence is TGTGCCAGCAGCTTAATGGGAGCCGGCGATAGTAGAAATGAGCAGTTCTTC.

The CDR3 reads CASSLADIAALVDEQFF. CDR3 coding DNA: TGCGCCAGCAGCTTGGCCGATATAGCGGCCCTAGTGGATGAGCAGTTCTTC. The rearrangement joins TRBV5-1 to TRBJ2-1; perhaps TRBD2 as D (6 bases). CDR1 and CDR2 (germline): SGHRS, YFSETQ. V was trimmed by 0 bases and J by 8 bases, leaving 21 bases between them. The CDR3 is 17 residues long.

The V and J genes are TRBV6-4 and TRBJ1-5; TRBD1 matches 10 bases. V was clipped by 3 bases and J by 0 bases; unmatched bases: 5. CDR3 length equals 17 residues. Germline assignment: CDR1 MRHNA and CDR2 SNTAGT. This chain's CDR3 is CASSERDRGHSNQPQHF. The CDR3 region has the DNA TGTGCCAGCAGTGAAAGGGACAGGGGTCATAGCAATCAGCCCCAGCATTTT.